The clone carrying this T cell receptor beta chain was observed a handful of times. The germline CDR1 and CDR2 sequences are MNHNY and SVGAGI (reference sequence). This CDR3 spans 14 amino acids. The ends were cut back, 5 bases at V and 6 bases at J, with 16 bases in the middle. The sample is drawn from a study of human T cells and chemical hapten exposure. Time point given: patch test 1, 2 weeks after DPC sensitization. As to treatment: therapeutic diphenylcyclopropenone sensitization with weekly scalp DPC. Sample donors consisted of patients with alopecia, aged 18 to 70 years, who were suitable for DPC. Individual cDNA molecules had unique molecular identifiers attached to them by the library. Using its own MiXCR run on the RACE reads, TCRdb lists one record per CDR3 protein. Of 300,000 to 350,000 distinct CDR3 sequences in the sample, approximately 6.9% were seen once.

The specimen comprised whole blood, sampled in connection with sensitization to the hapten diphenylcyclopropenone (DPC). The rearrangement uses TRBV6-6 and TRBJ1-2, with a possible D match to TRBD1 (6 bases). The TCR was taken from a woman aged 18-29 years with alopecia areata. Some clones in this sample may be carry-over from other donors' samples. In DNA form, the CDR3 reads TGTGCCAGCAGTCCCACCGGGACATATCATGGCTACACCTTC. Its translation is CASSPTGTYHGYTF.